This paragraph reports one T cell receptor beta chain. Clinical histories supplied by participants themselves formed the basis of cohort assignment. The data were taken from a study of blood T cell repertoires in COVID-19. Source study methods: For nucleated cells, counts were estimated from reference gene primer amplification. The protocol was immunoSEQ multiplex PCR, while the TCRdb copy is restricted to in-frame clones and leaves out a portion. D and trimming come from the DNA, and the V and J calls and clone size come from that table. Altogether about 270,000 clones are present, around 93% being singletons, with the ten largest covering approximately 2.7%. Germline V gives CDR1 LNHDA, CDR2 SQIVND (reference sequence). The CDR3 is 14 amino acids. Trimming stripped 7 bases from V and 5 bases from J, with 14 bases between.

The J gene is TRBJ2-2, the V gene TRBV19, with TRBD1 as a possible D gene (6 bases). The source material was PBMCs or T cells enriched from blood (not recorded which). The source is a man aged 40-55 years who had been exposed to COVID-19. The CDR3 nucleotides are TGTGCCAGTATTAAGACAGGACCTACCGGGGAGCTGTTTTTT. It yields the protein CASIKTGPTGELFF.